These 14 T cell receptor beta chains share one sample of origin, sequenced in a study of blood T cell repertoires in COVID-19. TCRdb keeps only in-frame clones here, not all; method: immunoSEQ multiplex PCR. This sample has some 130,000 clones, with 86% found just once. The specimen was PBMCs or T cells enriched from blood (not recorded which). These receptors were obtained from a woman aged 50 to 60 who had recovered from COVID-19.

The chain joins TRBV2 to TRBJ2-1; 7 bases match TRBD1. CDR1 SNHLY and CDR2 FYNNEI come from the germline V gene. The CDR3 runs 16 residues. Unmatched junction bases numbered 13, after V lost 4 bases and J lost 7 bases. As DNA, the CDR3 is TGTGCCAGCAGTGTTTTGGGACAGACCCCGAGGAATGAGCAGTTCTTC. This translates into CASSVLGQTPRNEQFF.

This chain links TRBV6-4 with TRBJ2-3; 8 bases agree with TRBD1. The V gene end was trimmed by 3 bases and the J gene end by 0 bases; junction bases not matched to a gene: 2. The V gene's germline CDR1 is MRHNA and CDR2 SNTAGT. This CDR3 region has 15 residues. CDR3 bases: TGTGCCAGCAGTGATGGACAGGGAAGCACAGATACGCAGTATTTT. Its protein product is CASSDGQGSTDTQYF.

The chain employs TRBV3-1 (or the pseudogene TRBV3-2) and TRBJ1-5; D unclear. V lost 4 bases, J lost 2 bases, and 6 bases lay in between. CDR3 length: 13 amino acids. Germline-derived CDR1 and CDR2 are LGHDT and YNNKEL (reference sequence). CDR3 in amino acids: CASSRQRNQPQHF. The CDR3 bases are TGTGCCAGCAGCCGACAACGCAATCAGCCCCAGCATTTT.

The chain is built from TRBV10-2 and TRBJ1-5; unclear D gene. The CDR3 extends over 14 amino acids. Germline CDR1 and CDR2: WSHSY and SAAADI. The germline V and J ends were trimmed by 3 bases and 2 bases, with 8 bases remaining between them. CDR3 protein: CASSDRFGNQPQHF. Written as DNA, the CDR3 is TGCGCCAGCAGTGACAGGTTCGGCAATCAGCCCCAGCATTTT.

The chain couples TRBV15 to TRBJ1-6; 8 bases map to TRBD1. Per germline, CDR1 LNHNV and CDR2 YYDKDF (reference sequence). This CDR3 is 15 amino acids long. The J segment lost 7 bases and the V segment lost 0 bases, leaving 2 bases of the junction unmatched. The CDR3 loop is CATSREQGDNSPLHF. The CDR3 bases are TGTGCCACCAGCAGAGAACAGGGGGACAATTCACCCCTCCACTTT.

The rearrangement uses TRBV24-1 and TRBJ2-1; 11 bases fit TRBD2. Losses at the gene ends were 3 bases for V and 6 bases for J; bases not matched to a gene: 12. The CDR3 has 18 residues. The germline CDR1 and CDR2 sequences are KGHDR and SFDVKD. CDR3 sequence reads: CATSDDDPLAGVLNEQFF. The CDR3 coding sequence is TGTGCCACCAGTGATGATGACCCACTAGCGGGGGTCCTCAATGAGCAGTTCTTC.

The V and J genes are TRBV7-2 and TRBJ2-2, with 7 bases fitting TRBD1. This CDR3 is 15 amino acids long. V lost 5 bases to trimming and J lost 2 bases; unmatched junction nucleotides: 5. Germline loops: CDR1 SGHTA, CDR2 FQGNSA. The CDR3 loop reads CASSLRQGNTGELFF. CDR3 in DNA: TGTGCCAGCAGCCTAAGACAGGGTAACACCGGGGAGCTGTTTTTT.

V and J are TRBV11-2 and TRBJ2-1; 10 nucleotides agree with TRBD2. The CDR3 consists of 15 residues. CDR1 SGHAT and CDR2 FQNNGV come from the germline V gene. The trim removed 1 base at V and 9 bases at J, leaving 6 bases unmatched. Here the CDR3 reads CASSLGAGGPAEQFF. The CDR3 bases are TGTGCCAGCAGCTTAGGAGCGGGGGGGCCGGCTGAGCAGTTCTTC.

The genes are TRBV27 and TRBJ1-5, with 8 bases aligning to TRBD1. CDR1 and CDR2 from the germline V gene are MNHEY and SMNVEV (reference sequence). The CDR3 contains 16 residues. Losses at the gene ends were 4 bases for V and 4 bases for J; bases not matched to a gene: 9. The CDR3 spells CASSSLWQGANQPQHF. The DNA for the CDR3 is TGTGCCAGCAGTTCCCTTTGGCAGGGGGCAAATCAGCCCCAGCATTTT.

This clone was seen more than once but under ten times. The V call is TRBV5-1, the J call TRBJ1-5, with TRBD1 matching 10 bases. The CDR3 has 15 residues. Germline values: CDR1 SGHRS, CDR2 YFSETQ. With 4 bases clipped from V and 4 bases from J, the junction kept 5 bases outside the gene matches. Here the CDR3 DNA reads TGCGCCAGCAGCCCGGGGACAGGGGATAATCAGCCCCAGCATTTT. Amino acids: CASSPGTGDNQPQHF.

This clone was seen a single time. The rearrangement links TRBV18 to TRBJ1-2, with D uncertain. Germline V gene data show CDR1 as KGHSH and CDR2 as LQKENI. The CDR3 is made up of 15 amino acids. Deletions cut 4 bases from V and 7 bases from J, with 19 bases between. The CDR3 DNA reads as TGTGCCAGCTCACGAGGAGCGGGCCTGGGAATTGGCTACACCTTC. This codes for CASSRGAGLGIGYTF. Filled out from reference TRBV18 and TRBJ1-2, the complete variable domain reads NAGVMQNPRHLVRRRGQEARLRCSPMKGHSHVYWYRQLPEEGLKFMVYLQKENIIDESGMPKERFSAEFPKEGPSILRIQQVVRGDSAAYFCASSRGAGLGIGYTFGSGTRLTVV.

The genes are TRBV18 and TRBJ1-1, with TRBD1 matching 8 bases. CDR1 is KGHSH, CDR2 LQKENI, per germline. V trimming: 5 bases; J trimming: 7 bases; junction bases outside the gene matches: 15. The CDR3 loop spans 16 amino acids. The CDR3 protein is CASSSSTGGGRSEAFF. The DNA for the CDR3 is TGTGCCAGCTCATCGTCCACAGGGGGGGGTAGAAGTGAAGCTTTCTTT.

This chain joins TRBV5-1 and TRBJ1-1; the match to TRBD1 covers 8 bases. This CDR3 has 15 residues. The ends lost 0 bases at V and 7 bases at J; junction bases unmatched: 8. CDR1 and CDR2 from the germline V gene are SGHRS and YFSETQ. Here the CDR3 reads CASSLVVRGQSEAFF. CDR3 sequence (DNA): TGCGCCAGCAGCTTGGTCGTCAGGGGGCAGAGTGAAGCTTTCTTT.

The genes are TRBV10-2 and TRBJ1-1; 7 bases agree with TRBD1. Germline V gene data show CDR1 as WSHSY and CDR2 as SAAADI. V dropped 2 bases and J dropped 7; count of bases not matched to a gene: 7. The CDR3 spans 14 residues. The CDR3, as DNA: TGCGCCAGCAGTGAGGACAGGGAGGCGAGTGAAGCTTTCTTT. Translation gives CASSEDREASEAFF.